This paragraph covers one T cell receptor (beta chain) sequence. Its antigen is not yet known. No much larger clone is present one base from it, and per-base qualities are unavailable. V and J lose 3 bases and 1 base, and a span of 16 bases separates them. Spanning cysteine to phenylalanine, the CDR3 consists of 17 amino acids. The only DNA kept is the CDR3, 51 bases in frame from the first base. Per the germline V gene (reference sequence), LNHDA is the CDR1 and SQIVND is the CDR2. This record belongs to a study of cytomegalovirus exposure and HLA in healthy donors listed by TCRdb under 2017. Regarding the research as a whole: An earlier analysis of some 600 of the donors reported 276 Gb of sequence data and 100 million to 120 million unique TCR beta sequences obtained from about 170 million T cells. Around 320 gigabases of sequencing data and tens of millions of unique TCR sequences were included in an early release covering 550 to 800 HLA-typed donors. Of the 300 to 400 genotyped donors, 65% to 90% fell in the genetic ancestry cluster associated with self-reported Caucasian donors. The study aimed to test whether cataloging public T cell receptors could reveal signatures of past pathogen exposure. The study used immunosequencing to profile the T cell repertoires of more than 650 subjects and linked those repertoires to cytomegalovirus serostatus. Besides the first cohort of more than 650 subjects, a separate validation cohort made up of roughly 120 different subjects was used. To predict cytomegalovirus infection status, the study brought together high-throughput TCR immunosequencing, statistical association of individual TCRs with disease status, and machine learning. A later analysis re-analyzed previously published TCR beta repertoires from several hundred donors and added high-resolution HLA genotyping to study TCR occurrence patterns. Rather than using new phenotypic data, the later analysis identified candidate immune exposures from TCR beta sequences and from how often those sequences occurred across donors. To decide whether each TCR beta V gene segment behaved as functional or pseudogenic, an earlier analysis of nearly 600 of the donors relied on high-throughput TCR beta sequencing. Donor age, sex, ethnicity and CMV serostatus were compiled alongside the repertoire data. A later genetic analysis used genome-wide SNP genotypes for about 55% of the 666 donors, treating that subset as a discovery cohort. All discovery cohort repertoires had been generated using a single sequencing platform. HLA typing covered class I and class II loci at four-digit resolution. Typing coverage varied by locus: 629-630 donors for A, B, C, DRB1 and DQB1; roughly 560 for DQA1; more than 600 for DPA1; 400 to 480 for DPB1. Several DR-DQ haplotypes were treated as single units for association and clustering because of strong linkage in the cohort. Among around 400 genotyped donors of the cohort, an average of roughly 230,000 unique TCR beta nucleotide sequences was sequenced per donor, of which 15% to 20% were non-productive.

The cohort consisted of more than 650 healthy bone marrow donors. Cohort members were all nominally healthy when sampled, although unrecorded immune exposures were likely present. The donor tested CMV seropositive, placing the donor among the 289 seropositive members of the cohort. Every donor gave a peripheral blood sample, and the peripheral blood mononuclear cells from that sample were used for TCR beta sequencing. Genomic DNA was extracted from the blood cell samples with the Qiagen DNeasy Blood Extraction Kit. Here is what the overall study found, with its caveats: Roughly uniform sequencing depth across donors was assumed in presence/absence analyses, although this assumption may not hold. A few of the identified cytomegalovirus-associated TCR beta chains were confirmed in vitro to be specific for cytomegalovirus antigens. An association between a missense DCLRE1C variant and V-gene and J-gene trimming of TCR beta chains was found in a later genetic analysis and replicated in an independent cohort. It was suggested by the authors that the approach could potentially be generalized to other disease states and immunological phenotypes. According to a later analysis, parvovirus B19, influenza, CMV and Epstein-Barr virus appeared linked to several top co-occurrence clusters. Compared with equally common non-associated chains, HLA-associated TCR beta chains in a later analysis were more clonally expanded and had lower generation probabilities. Immune exposure information for the cohort was limited to CMV serostatus. The study listed 164 TCR beta chains as associated with cytomegalovirus. A cluster of highly shared sequence variants was judged likely to be a technical artifact of the sequencing pipeline. Broadly in line with IMGT annotations, most TCR beta V segments showed up in productive rearrangements about 90% or about 30% of the time in an earlier analysis of 450 to 750 of the donors. Strong co-occurrence of HLA alleles, especially DR and DQ, made assigning TCR associations to individual alleles difficult. Only TCR beta chains were sequenced in this cohort, and the absence of alpha or paired-chain data limited detectable features. A further reported finding was that TCR beta sequences accurately predicted the HLA-A and HLA-B alleles for most subjects in the first cohort. In a later analysis, around 17,000 TCR beta sequences were associated with specific HLA alleles at a false discovery rate of 0.05. Some IMGT-functional V segments, including TRBV6-2 and TRBV6-3, could not be distinguished by the 87-base-pair reads and were therefore excluded. The classifier was reported to diagnose cytomegalovirus status with high specificity and sensitivity in both the original and validation cohorts. Because HLA typing was missing for some donors at each locus, association tests included only the typed subset. Compared with the approximately 600-donor mean, donors in an Asian-associated ancestry cluster had fewer N-insertions in productive TCRs, according to a later genetic analysis. Most TCR sequences were observed very rarely across donors, whereas some public TCRs were present in many individuals. Because counts were too low, roughly 16 rarely observed V segments, including chromosome 9 orphons, were excluded from the earlier analysis of some 590 of the donors. A later analysis found that TCR association rates varied across HLA loci, with DRB1 alleles showing the most associated TCRs and HLA-C alleles the fewest. Linkage disequilibrium might explain the correlated functional status among segregating V segments, but an unknown experimental factor could not be excluded. According to a later analysis, most CMV-associated TCR beta chains appeared to be HLA-restricted, and the HLA associations seemed to be driven largely by CMV exposure.

Library preparation was by the immunoSEQ multiplex PCR assay. For the multiplex PCR, a mixture combining 60 forward primers for TCR Vbeta segments and 13 reverse primers for TCR Jbeta segments was used. A multiplex PCR assay on genomic DNA amplified the CDR3 region of rearranged TCR beta genes. Amplified TCR beta libraries were sequenced as 87-base-pair reads on the Illumina HiSeq System. The paper's processing steps were these. Across the roughly 600 repertoires, a later analysis counted some 81 million unique TCR beta chains, roughly 11 million of which were shared by at least two donors. Raw reads were error-corrected and collapsed into unique sequences with a nearest-neighbor algorithm that merged closely related sequences to remove PCR and sequencing errors. Alignment of CDR3 sequences to IMGT reference sequences was used to assign V, D and J gene segments. For a sequence to be retained, a match of at least six nucleotides to both a V gene segment and a J gene segment was required. A rearrangement counted as productive if the CDR3 had no stop codons and remained in frame with V and J, and every other rearrangement counted as non-productive. Following IMGT convention, CDR3 was defined as the stretch from the second conserved V-encoded cysteine to the conserved J-encoded phenylalanine. In an earlier analysis of just under 600 of the donors, sequences lacking an unambiguous match to a single V gene segment were excluded. An earlier analysis of some 610 of the donors called V segments functional above 56.7% productive rearrangements and segregating when the between-donor standard deviation exceeded 5%. A statistical classification framework was built for diagnosing cytomegalovirus status from the catalog of TCR beta chain sequences. In a later analysis, V and J genes were assigned by comparing TCR nucleotide sequences against IMGT/GENE-DB human TR gene sequences. A later analysis assigned CDR3 sequences and most-parsimonious VDJ recombination scenarios with the TCRdist pipeline. In a later analysis, each TCR beta chain was defined by its CDR3 amino acid sequence together with its V-gene family, and reads lacking a unique V-gene family were excluded. As a way to deal with suspected cross-contamination and a sequencing artifact, a later analysis dropped approximately 570 nucleotide sequences that were highly shared and had low generation probability. For each public chain, a later analysis derived a clonal expansion index from normalized ranks of inferred template counts within each repertoire. Generation probabilities in a later analysis came from a VDJ recombination model fitted to out-of-frame rearrangements, and those results were checked against IGoR. In a later analysis, hypergeometric tests were used to score TCR-TCR, TCR-HLA and TCR-CMV co-occurrence, with a repertoire-size bias correction applied to TCR pairs. To estimate false discovery rates, a later analysis permuted the HLA or CMV assignments 20 times. In a later analysis, co-occurring TCRs were grouped with DBSCAN, and TCRdist sequence similarity was added when clustering was performed within HLA-allele-positive subsets. Repertoires with fewer than 30,000 or more than 120,000 public chains were left out of co-occurrence clustering, as were about 5 repertoires with anomalous nucleotide sharing. TCRdb took over this immuneACCESS table, retaining in-frame rearrangements with V and J assigned. Such tables are incomplete; in checked studies, under half of the missing clones stem from an unresolved V gene, and the remainder is unexplained. That table furnishes V, J and clone size, whereas the DNA furnished D and trimming. The sample table holds 180,000 or so clones, of which around 79% were seen once. The ten largest clones take up around an eighth of the sample.

The clonotype was recovered from a man between 45 and 60 years old in good health and CMV-seropositive. The chain is made from TRBV19 and TRBJ1-5; TRBD1 is a weak D gene call, 6 bases matching. Sequencing input: PBMCs. The DNA sequence reads TGTGCCAGTAGTATGACTTGGACAGCTGGGAGCAATCAGCCCCAGCATTTT. It translates to CASSMTWTAGSNQPQHF. The variable domain in full, with residues beyond the CDR3 obtained from the reference TRBV19 and TRBJ1-5 genes, is DGGITQSPKYLFRKEGQNVTLSCEQNLNHDAMYWYRQDPGQGLRLIYYSQIVNDFQKGDIAEGYSVSREKKESFPLTVTSAQKNPTAFYLCASSMTWTAGSNQPQHFGDGTRLSIL.